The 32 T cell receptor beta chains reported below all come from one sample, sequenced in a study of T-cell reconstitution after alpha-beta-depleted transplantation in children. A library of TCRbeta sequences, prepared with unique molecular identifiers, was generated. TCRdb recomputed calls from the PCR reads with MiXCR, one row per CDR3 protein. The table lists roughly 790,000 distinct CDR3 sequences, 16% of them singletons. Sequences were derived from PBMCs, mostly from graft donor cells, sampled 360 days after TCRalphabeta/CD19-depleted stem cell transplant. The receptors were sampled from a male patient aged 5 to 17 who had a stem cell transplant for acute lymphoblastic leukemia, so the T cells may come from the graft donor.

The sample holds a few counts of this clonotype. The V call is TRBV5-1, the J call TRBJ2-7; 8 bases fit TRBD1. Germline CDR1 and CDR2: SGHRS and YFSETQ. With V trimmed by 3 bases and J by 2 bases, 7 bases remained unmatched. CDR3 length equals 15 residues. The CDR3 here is CASSSRPGQAYEQYF. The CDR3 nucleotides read TGCGCCAGCAGCTCACGACCGGGACAGGCCTACGAGCAGTACTTC.

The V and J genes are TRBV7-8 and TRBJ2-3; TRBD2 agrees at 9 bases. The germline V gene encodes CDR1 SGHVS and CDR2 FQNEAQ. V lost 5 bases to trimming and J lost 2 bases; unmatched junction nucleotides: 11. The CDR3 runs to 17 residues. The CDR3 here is CASSPRIAGAVTDTQYF. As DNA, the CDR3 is TGTGCCAGCAGCCCACGAATAGCGGGAGCGGTCACAGATACGCAGTATTTT.

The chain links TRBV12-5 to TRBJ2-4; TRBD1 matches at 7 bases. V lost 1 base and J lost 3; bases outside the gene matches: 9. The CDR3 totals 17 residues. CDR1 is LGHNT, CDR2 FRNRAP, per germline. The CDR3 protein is CASGLGDSLRVKNIQYF. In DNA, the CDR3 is TGTGCTAGTGGTTTGGGGGACAGTCTCCGCGTCAAAAACATTCAGTACTTC.

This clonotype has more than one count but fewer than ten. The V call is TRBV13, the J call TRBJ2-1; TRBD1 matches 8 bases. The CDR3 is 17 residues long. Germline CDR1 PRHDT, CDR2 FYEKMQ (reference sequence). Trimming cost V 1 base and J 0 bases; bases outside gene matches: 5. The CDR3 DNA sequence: TGTGCCAGCAGCTTAGCCTGGACAGGGAGCTCCTACAATGAGCAGTTCTTC. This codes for CASSLAWTGSSYNEQFF.

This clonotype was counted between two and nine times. The CDR3 DNA is TGCGCCAGCAGCTTGGGTTTTTCAACAGGCCGCAGTTTTGAAGCTTTCTTT. It encodes CASSLGFSTGRSFEAFF. The V and J genes are TRBV5-1 and TRBJ1-1; tentatively, D is TRBD1 (5 bases). Trimming cost V 0 bases and J 7 bases, with 22 bases left between them. CDR1 is SGHRS and CDR2 is YFSETQ in the germline V gene. The CDR3 has 17 residues. The complete variable domain, with remaining parts taken from reference TRBV5-1 and TRBJ1-1, reads KAGVTQTPRYLIKTRGQQVTLSCSPISGHRSVSWYQQTPGQGLQFLFEYFSETQRNKGNFPGRFSGRQFSNSRSEMNVSTLELGDSALYLCASSLGFSTGRSFEAFFGQGTRLTVV.

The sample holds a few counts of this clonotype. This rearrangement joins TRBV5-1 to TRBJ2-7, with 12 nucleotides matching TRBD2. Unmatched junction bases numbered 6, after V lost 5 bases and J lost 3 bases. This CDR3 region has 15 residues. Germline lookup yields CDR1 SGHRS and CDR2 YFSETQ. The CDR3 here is CASSSSGRAGYEQYF. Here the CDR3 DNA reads TGCGCCAGCAGTTCTAGCGGGAGGGCCGGCTACGAGCAGTACTTC.

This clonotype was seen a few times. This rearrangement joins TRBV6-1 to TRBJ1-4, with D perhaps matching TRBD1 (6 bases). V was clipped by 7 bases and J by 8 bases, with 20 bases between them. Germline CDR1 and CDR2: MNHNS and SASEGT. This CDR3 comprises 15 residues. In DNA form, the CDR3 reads TGTGCCAGCACTCCCCGGGGAGGGGGAGGCGAAAAACTGTTTTTT. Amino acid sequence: CASTPRGGGGEKLFF.

CDR3 in amino acids: CASSETWVVSYEQYF. CDR3 bases: TGTGCCAGCAGTGAAACTTGGGTCGTTTCCTACGAGCAGTACTTC. The V and J genes are TRBV6-1 and TRBJ2-7; D not resolved. The CDR3 runs to 15 residues. V lost 2 bases and J 1 base, leaving 12 bases between the germline ends. Germline V lookup: CDR1 MNHNS, CDR2 SASEGT.

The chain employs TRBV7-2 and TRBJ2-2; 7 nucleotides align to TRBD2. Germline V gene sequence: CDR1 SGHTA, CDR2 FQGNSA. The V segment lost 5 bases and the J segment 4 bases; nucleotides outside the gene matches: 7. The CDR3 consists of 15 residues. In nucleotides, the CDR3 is TGTGCCAGCAGCCCAGCGGGACTCGTCACCGGGGAGCTGTTTTTT. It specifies CASSPAGLVTGELFF.

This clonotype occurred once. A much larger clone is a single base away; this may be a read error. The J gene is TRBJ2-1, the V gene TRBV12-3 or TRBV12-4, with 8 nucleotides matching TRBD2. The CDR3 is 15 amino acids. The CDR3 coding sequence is TGTGCCAGCAGATGGTCCGGGACTAGTTACAATGGGCAGTTCTTC. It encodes CASRWSGTSYNGQFF.

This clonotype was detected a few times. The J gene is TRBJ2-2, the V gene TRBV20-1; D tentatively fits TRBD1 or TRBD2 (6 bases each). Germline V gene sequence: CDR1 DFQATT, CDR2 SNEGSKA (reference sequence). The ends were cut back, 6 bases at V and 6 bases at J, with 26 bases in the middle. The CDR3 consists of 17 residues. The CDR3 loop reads CSALGGKGWGRSGELFF. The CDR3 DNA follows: TGCAGTGCCCTCGGGGGCAAAGGCTGGGGAAGGTCCGGGGAGCTGTTTTTT.

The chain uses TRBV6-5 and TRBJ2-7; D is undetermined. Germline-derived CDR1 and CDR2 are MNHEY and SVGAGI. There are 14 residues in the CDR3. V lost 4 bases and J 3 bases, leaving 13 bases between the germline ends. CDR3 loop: CASSLGRSHYEQYF. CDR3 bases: TGTGCCAGCAGTTTAGGCCGATCCCACTACGAGCAGTACTTC.

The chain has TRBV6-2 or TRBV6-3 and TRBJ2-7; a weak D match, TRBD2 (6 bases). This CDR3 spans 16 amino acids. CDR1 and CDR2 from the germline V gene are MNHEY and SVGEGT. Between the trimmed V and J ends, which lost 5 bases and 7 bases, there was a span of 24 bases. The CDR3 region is CASSPSGGRPSREQYF. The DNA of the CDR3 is TGTGCCAGCAGTCCCTCCGGGGGAAGGCCTTCGAGGGAGCAGTACTTC.

Written as DNA, the CDR3 is TGTGCCACCAGTGATCCCATGACAGGGGAAGAGACCCAGTACTTC. Translating it yields CATSDPMTGEETQYF. This chain uses TRBV24-1 with TRBJ2-5; TRBD1 matches 8 bases. From germline, CDR1 is KGHDR and CDR2 SFDVKD. The CDR3 runs 15 residues. V trimming: 3 bases; J trimming: 3 bases; junction bases outside the gene matches: 5.

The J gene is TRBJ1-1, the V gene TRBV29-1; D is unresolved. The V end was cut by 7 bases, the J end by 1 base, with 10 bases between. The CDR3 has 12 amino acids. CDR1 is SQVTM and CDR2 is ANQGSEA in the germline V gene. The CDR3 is CSALTPNTEAFF. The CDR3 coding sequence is TGCAGCGCCTTGACACCGAACACTGAAGCTTTCTTT.

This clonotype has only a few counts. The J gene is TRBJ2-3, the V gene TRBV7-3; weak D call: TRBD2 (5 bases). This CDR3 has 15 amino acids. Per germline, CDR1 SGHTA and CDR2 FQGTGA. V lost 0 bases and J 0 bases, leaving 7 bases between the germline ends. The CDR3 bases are TGTGCCAGCAGCTTAACGGGAGCTAGCACAGATACGCAGTATTTT. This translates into CASSLTGASTDTQYF.

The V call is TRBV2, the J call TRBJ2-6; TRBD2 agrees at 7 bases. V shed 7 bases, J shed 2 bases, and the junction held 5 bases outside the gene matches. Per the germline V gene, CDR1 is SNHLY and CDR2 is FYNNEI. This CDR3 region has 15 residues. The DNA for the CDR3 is TGTGCCAGCACCTTCGGGGGGACTGGGGCCAACGTCCTGACTTTC. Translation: CASTFGGTGANVLTF.

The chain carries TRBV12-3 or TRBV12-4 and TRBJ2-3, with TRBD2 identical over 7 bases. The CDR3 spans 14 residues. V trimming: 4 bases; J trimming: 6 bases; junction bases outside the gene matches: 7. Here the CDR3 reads CASSSGLSADTQYF. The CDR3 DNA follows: TGTGCCAGCAGTTCGGGACTAAGCGCCGATACGCAGTATTTT.

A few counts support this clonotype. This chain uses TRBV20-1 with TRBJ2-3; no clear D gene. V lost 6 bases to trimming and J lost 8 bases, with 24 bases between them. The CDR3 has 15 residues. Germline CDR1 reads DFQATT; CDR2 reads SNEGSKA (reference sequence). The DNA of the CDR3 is TGCAGTGCCCAGCGTACTGCCGAATTTTGGGGTACGCAGTATTTT. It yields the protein CSAQRTAEFWGTQYF.

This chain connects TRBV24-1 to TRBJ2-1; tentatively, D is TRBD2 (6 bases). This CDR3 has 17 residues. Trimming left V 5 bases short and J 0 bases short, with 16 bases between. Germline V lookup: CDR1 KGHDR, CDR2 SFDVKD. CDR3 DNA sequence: TGTGCCACCAGTGCTTCCGGGCGGGGCAGCTCCTACAATGAGCAGTTCTTC. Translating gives CATSASGRGSSYNEQFF.

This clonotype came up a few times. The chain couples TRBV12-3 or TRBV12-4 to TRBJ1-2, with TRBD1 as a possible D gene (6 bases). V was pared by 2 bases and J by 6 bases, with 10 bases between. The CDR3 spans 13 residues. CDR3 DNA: TGTGCCAGCAGTTTACCCGACAGGCATGGCTACACCTTC. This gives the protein CASSLPDRHGYTF.

The DNA of the CDR3 is TGTGCCAGCAGTAACGGGGGGCCGAATGGCTACACCTTC. Protein sequence: CASSNGGPNGYTF. The rearrangement joins TRBV7-9 to TRBJ1-2; the D gene is possibly TRBD1 (6 bases). The germline gives CDR1 SEHNR, CDR2 FQNEAQ (reference sequence). CDR3 length: 13 amino acids. Trimming stripped 6 bases from V and 6 bases from J, with 14 bases between.

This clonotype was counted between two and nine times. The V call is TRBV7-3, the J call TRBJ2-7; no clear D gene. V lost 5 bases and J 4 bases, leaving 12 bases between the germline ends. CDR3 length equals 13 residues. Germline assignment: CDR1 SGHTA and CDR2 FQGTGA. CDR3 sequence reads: CASSKGQLYEQYF. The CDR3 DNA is TGTGCCAGCAGCAAAGGGCAATTGTACGAGCAGTACTTC. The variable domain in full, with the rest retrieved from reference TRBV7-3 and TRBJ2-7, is GAGVSQTPSNKVTEKGKYVELRCDPISGHTALYWYRQSLGQGPEFLIYFQGTGAADDSGLPNDRFFAVRPEGSVSTLKIQRTERGDSAVYLCASSKGQLYEQYFGPGTRLTVT.

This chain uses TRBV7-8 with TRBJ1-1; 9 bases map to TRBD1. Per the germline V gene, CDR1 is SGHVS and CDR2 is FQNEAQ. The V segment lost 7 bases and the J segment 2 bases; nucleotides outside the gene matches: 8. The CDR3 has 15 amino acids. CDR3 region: CASTRSDRGNTEAFF. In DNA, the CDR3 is TGTGCCAGCACCAGATCGGACAGGGGAAACACTGAAGCTTTCTTT. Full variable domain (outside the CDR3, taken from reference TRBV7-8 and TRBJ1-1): GAGVSQSPRYKVAKRGQDVALRCDPISGHVSLFWYQQALGQGPEFLTYFQNEAQLDKSGLPSDRFFAERPEGSVSTLKIQRTQQEDSAVYLCASTRSDRGNTEAFFGQGTRLTVV.

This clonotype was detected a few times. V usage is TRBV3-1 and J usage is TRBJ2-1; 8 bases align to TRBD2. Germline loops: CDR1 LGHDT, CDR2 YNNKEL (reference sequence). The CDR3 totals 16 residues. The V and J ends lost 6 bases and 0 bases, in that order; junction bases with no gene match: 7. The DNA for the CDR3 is TGTGCCAGCAGAACCAGCGGGAGTGACTCCTACAATGAGCAGTTCTTC. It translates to CASRTSGSDSYNEQFF.

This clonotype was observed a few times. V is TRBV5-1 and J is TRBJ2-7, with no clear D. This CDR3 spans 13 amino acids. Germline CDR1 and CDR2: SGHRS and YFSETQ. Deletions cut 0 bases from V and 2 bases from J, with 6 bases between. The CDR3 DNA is TGCGCCAGCAGCTTGGATGCCCCCTACGAGCAGTACTTC. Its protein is CASSLDAPYEQYF.

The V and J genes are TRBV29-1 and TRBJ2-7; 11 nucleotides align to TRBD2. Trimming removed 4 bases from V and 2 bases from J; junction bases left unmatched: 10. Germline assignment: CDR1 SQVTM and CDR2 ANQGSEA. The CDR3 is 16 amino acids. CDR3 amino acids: CSVGGLAGGPPYEQYF. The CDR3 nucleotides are TGCAGCGTTGGAGGGCTAGCGGGAGGTCCCCCCTACGAGCAGTACTTC.

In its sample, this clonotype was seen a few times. The CDR3 sequence: CSVEDAESYEQYF. Here the CDR3 DNA reads TGCAGCGTTGAAGATGCGGAATCCTACGAGCAGTACTTC. The genes are TRBV29-1 and TRBJ2-7; D not resolved. The germline V and J ends were trimmed by 0 bases and 1 base, with 7 bases remaining between them. This CDR3 region has 13 residues. Germline V gene data show CDR1 as SQVTM and CDR2 as ANQGSEA.

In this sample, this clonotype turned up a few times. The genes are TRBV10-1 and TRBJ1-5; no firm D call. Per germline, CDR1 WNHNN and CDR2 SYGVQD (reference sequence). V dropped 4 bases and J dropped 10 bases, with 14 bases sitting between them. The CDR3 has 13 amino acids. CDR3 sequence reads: CASSAAFKGPQHF. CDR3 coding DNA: TGCGCCAGCAGTGCTGCGTTTAAGGGACCCCAGCATTTT.

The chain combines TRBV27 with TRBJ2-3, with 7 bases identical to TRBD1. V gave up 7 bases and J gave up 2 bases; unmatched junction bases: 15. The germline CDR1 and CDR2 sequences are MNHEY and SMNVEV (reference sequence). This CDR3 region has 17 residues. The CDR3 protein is CASTPRQGATPTDTQYF. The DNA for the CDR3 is TGTGCCAGCACCCCAAGACAGGGAGCTACTCCCACAGATACGCAGTATTTT.

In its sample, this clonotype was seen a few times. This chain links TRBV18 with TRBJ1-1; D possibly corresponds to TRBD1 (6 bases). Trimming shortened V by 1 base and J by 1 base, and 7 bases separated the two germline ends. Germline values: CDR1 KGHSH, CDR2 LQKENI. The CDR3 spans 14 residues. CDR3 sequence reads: CASSPQGENTEAFF. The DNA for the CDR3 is TGTGCCAGCTCACCACAGGGGGAGAACACTGAAGCTTTCTTT.

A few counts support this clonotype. The CDR3, as DNA: TGTGCCAGCTCACCCGGGCAGGCGAATGAGCAGTTCTTC. It codes for CASSPGQANEQFF. The chain couples TRBV18 to TRBJ2-1; D is undetermined. CDR1 is KGHSH, CDR2 LQKENI, per germline. Trimming removed 3 bases from V and 7 bases from J, with 10 bases in between. The CDR3 sequence is 13 residues long.